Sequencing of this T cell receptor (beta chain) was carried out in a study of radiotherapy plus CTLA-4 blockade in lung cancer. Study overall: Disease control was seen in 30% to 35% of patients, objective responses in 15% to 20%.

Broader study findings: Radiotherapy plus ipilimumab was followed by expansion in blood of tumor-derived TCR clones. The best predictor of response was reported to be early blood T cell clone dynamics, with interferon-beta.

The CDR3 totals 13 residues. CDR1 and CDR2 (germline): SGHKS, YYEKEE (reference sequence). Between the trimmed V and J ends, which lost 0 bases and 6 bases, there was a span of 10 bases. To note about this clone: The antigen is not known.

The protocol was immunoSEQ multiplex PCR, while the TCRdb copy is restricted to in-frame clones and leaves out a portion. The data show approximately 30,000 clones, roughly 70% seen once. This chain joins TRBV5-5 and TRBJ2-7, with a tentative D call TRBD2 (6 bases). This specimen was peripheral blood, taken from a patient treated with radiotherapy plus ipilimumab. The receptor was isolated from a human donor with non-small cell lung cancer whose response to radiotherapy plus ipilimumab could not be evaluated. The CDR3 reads CASSLDWGGEQYF. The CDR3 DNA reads TGTGCCAGCAGCTTGGATTGGGGAGGCGAGCAGTACTTC.